This passage covers 10 T cell receptor beta chains from one sample sequenced in a study of blood T cell repertoires in COVID-19. Assay: immunoSEQ multiplex PCR; the TCRdb copy retains only in-frame clones and omits some. The sample contains 450,000 to 500,000 clones, about nine tenths of which appear only once. What was sequenced was PBMCs or T cells enriched from blood (not recorded which). Receptors originate from a woman under 30 who had recovered from COVID-19.

A note on this clone: The identical CDR3 is also encoded by other nucleotide sequences in the sample. The CDR3 here is CASSRGGGTEAFF. The CDR3, as DNA: TGTGCCAGCAGCCGCGGGGGAGGCACTGAAGCTTTCTTT. V is TRBV6-5 and J is TRBJ1-1, with TRBD1 as a possible D gene (5 bases). CDR1 is MNHEY and CDR2 is SVGAGI in the germline V gene. The CDR3 sequence is 13 residues long. The V gene lost 6 bases and the J gene lost 4 bases, with 12 bases spanning the gap.

With regard to this clone: Different DNA sequences within this sample yield the same CDR3. The chain employs TRBV3-1 (or the pseudogene TRBV3-2) and TRBJ2-7, with 7 bases aligning to TRBD2. Trimming at V came to 2 bases and at J to 4 bases, leaving 2 bases not matched to a gene. The V gene's germline CDR1 is LGHDT and CDR2 YNNKEL (reference sequence). This CDR3 comprises 13 residues. DNA of the CDR3: TGTGCCAGCAGCCAAAGGCGGGGGTACGAGCAGTACTTC. The encoded protein is CASSQRRGYEQYF.

The chain couples TRBV10-3 to TRBJ1-4, with unresolved D. Per germline, CDR1 ENHRY and CDR2 SYGVKD. The CDR3 is 12 amino acids. The V end was cut by 11 bases, the J end by 0 bases, with 7 bases between. As DNA, the CDR3 is TGTGCCGTCGGTCCAACTAATGAAAAACTGTTTTTT. Its translation is CAVGPTNEKLFF.

V gene TRBV4-2 combines with J gene TRBJ1-2; a possible D gene is TRBD1 (6 bases). V was cut by 1 base and J by 4 bases, with 16 bases left in between. Germline CDR1 and CDR2: LGHNA and YNFKEQ. The CDR3 consists of 16 residues. Here the CDR3 DNA reads TGTGCCAGCAGCCAAGTGGGGGGGCTAACCTCCTATGGCTACACCTTC. It codes for CASSQVGGLTSYGYTF.

V usage is TRBV7-2 and J usage is TRBJ1-1; maybe TRBD1 (5 bases). The germline V gene has CDR1 SGHTA and CDR2 FQGNSA. V was trimmed by 4 bases and J by 0 bases, leaving 15 bases between them. CDR3 size: 16 residues. This CDR3 reads CASSYGTGRMNTEAFF. As DNA, the CDR3 is TGTGCCAGCAGCTACGGAACAGGCCGAATGAACACTGAAGCTTTCTTT.

The chain joins TRBV7-6 to TRBJ2-3; D gene unclear. The CDR3 has 14 residues. V was pared by 1 base and J by 2 bases, with 7 bases between. Germline V gene lookup returns CDR1 SGHVS and CDR2 FNYEAQ. The CDR3 spells CASSLGPYTDTQYF. The DNA for the CDR3 is TGTGCCAGCAGCTTAGGGCCGTACACAGATACGCAGTATTTT.

The chain has TRBV28 and TRBJ2-1, with 7 bases matching TRBD2. The ends lost 5 bases at V and 2 bases at J; junction bases unmatched: 15. Germline V CDR1 and CDR2: MDHEN, SYDVKM. The CDR3 sequence is 18 residues long. The CDR3 nucleotides read TGTGCCAGCAGTCTACTACCGGGGAGCGGGGTTGCCTACAATGAGCAGTTCTTC. Protein sequence: CASSLLPGSGVAYNEQFF.

The rearrangement links TRBV7-2 to TRBJ2-3; 10 nucleotides match TRBD2. V gave up 3 bases and J gave up 0 bases; unmatched junction bases: 9. CDR3 size: 18 residues. The germline CDR1 and CDR2 sequences are SGHTA and FQGNSA. The CDR3, as DNA: TGTGCCAGCAGCTTTGGACTGAGCGGGGGGGGTAGCACAGATACGCAGTATTTT. Its translation is CASSFGLSGGGSTDTQYF. Full variable domain (remainder filled in from reference TRBV7-2 and TRBJ2-3): GAGVSQSPSNKVTEKGKDVELRCDPISGHTALYWYRQSLGQGLEFLIYFQGNSAPDKSGLPSDRFSAERTGGSVSTLTIQRTQQEDSAVYLCASSFGLSGGGSTDTQYFGPGTRLTVL.

The gene calls are TRBV27 and TRBJ1-1; D gene ambiguous. The length of the CDR3 is 14 residues. Trimming removed 5 bases at V and 4 bases at J, with 14 bases between. Germline CDR1 is MNHEY and CDR2 is SMNVEV (reference sequence). CDR3 nucleotides: TGTGCCAGCAGTATAAATAGGGAGACCACTGAAGCTTTCTTT. The encoded protein is CASSINRETTEAFF.

The chain is built from TRBV7-9 and TRBJ1-5; no clear D gene. This CDR3 comprises 12 residues. Trimming left V 5 bases short and J 4 bases short, with 6 bases between. Germline V gene lookup returns CDR1 SEHNR and CDR2 FQNEAQ (reference sequence). The CDR3 DNA follows: TGTGCCAGCAGCCATCAGAATCAGCCCCAGCATTTT. Translated: CASSHQNQPQHF.